The clone carrying this T cell receptor beta chain appeared once. Its target is not known. The data originate from a study of CD8+ T cells in alopecia areata. Study-wide background: Tofacitinib was taken orally by treated patients, and the dose was 5 to 10 mg twice daily.

Treatment described: oral pan-JAK inhibitor, 5-10 mg twice daily. The CDR3 has 13 residues. Per germline, CDR1 SGHAT and CDR2 FQNNGV. V gave up 2 bases and J gave up 8 bases, with 13 bases separating them. Study-wide findings and caveats: Mice gave a clearer picture of TCR sharing than patients did, possibly for HLA-related reasons.

The sequencing template was cDNA reverse transcribed from extracted RNA. Produced via immunoSEQ multiplex PCR; TCRdb's table is partial and in-frame only. The sample consists of about 220,000 clones, approximately 57% of them appearing once. V is TRBV11-2 and J is TRBJ2-7; D remains unclear. The starting material was CD4+ T cells sorted from blood, obtained at week 4, from a patient treated with tofacitinib. The TCR sequence derives from a human donor with alopecia areata. The CDR3 reads CASSLSPPVQQYF. Written as DNA, the CDR3 is TGTGCCAGCAGCTTATCCCCCCCGGTTCAGCAGTACTTC.